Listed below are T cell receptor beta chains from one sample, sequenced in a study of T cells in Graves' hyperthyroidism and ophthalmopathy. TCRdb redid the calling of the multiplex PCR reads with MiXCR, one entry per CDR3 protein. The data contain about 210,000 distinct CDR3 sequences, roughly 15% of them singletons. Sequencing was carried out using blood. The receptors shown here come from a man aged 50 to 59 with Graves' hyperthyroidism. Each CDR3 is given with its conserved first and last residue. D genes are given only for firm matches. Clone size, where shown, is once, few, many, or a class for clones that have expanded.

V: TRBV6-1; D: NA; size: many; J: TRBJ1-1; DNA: TGTGCCAGCAGTCCCGAGGGGACCCGTGGGTTTCCTTTCTTT; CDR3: CASSPEGTRGFPFF
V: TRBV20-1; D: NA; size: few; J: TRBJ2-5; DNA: TGCAGTGCTAGAGATCAGCTGAGGGAGACCCAGTACTTC; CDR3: CSARDQLRETQYF
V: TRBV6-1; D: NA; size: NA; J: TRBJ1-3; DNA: TGTGCCAGCAGCCACGGGCCCTCTGGAAACACCATATATTTT; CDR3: CASSHGPSGNTIYF
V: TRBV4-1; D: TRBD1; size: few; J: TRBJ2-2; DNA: TGCGCCAGCAGCCGCCGGACAGGGGTGATCCCCGGGGAGCTGTTTTTT; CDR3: CASSRRTGVIPGELFF
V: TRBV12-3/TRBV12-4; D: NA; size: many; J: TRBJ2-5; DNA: TGTGCCAGCAGTTTAGGGCAGGGGATCGCAGAGACCCAGTACTTC; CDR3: CASSLGQGIAETQYF
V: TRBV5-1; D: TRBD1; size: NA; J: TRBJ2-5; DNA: TGCGCCAGCAGCTTCGATCCGGGACAGGGTCAAGAGACCCAGTACTTC; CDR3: CASSFDPGQGQETQYF
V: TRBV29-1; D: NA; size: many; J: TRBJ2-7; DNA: TGCAGCGTTGTCTCTCATACCTACGAGCAGTACTTC; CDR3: CSVVSHTYEQYF
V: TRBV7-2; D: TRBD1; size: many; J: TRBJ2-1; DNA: TGTGCCAGCCTGGAAGAGGGACAGGTGACCTACAATGAGCAGTTCTTC; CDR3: CASLEEGQVTYNEQFF
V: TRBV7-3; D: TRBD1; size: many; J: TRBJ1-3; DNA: TGTGCCAGCATCTTAGAGGGGGCAGCCCATCTTCAATTCTCTGGAAACACCATATATTTT; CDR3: CASILEGAAHLQFSGNTIYF
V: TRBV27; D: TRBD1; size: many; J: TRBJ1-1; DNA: TGTGCCAGCAGCCGACAGGGAGGGAACACTGAAGCTTTCTTT; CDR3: CASSRQGGNTEAFF
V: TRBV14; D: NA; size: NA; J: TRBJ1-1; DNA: TGTGCCAGCAGCCAAGGGAATAAGTGGAGAACTGAAGCTTTCTTT; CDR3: CASSQGNKWRTEAFF
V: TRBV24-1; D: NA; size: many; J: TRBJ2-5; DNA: TGTGCCACCAGTGAAGGACAGAATTACCAAGAGACCCAGTACTTC; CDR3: CATSEGQNYQETQYF
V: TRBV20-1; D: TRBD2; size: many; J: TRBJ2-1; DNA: TGCAGTGCGGGGACTATAGAGCGCCGCGGAGAGCAGTTCTTC; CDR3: CSAGTIERRGEQFF
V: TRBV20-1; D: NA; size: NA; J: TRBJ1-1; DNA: TGCAGTGCTAGCTCCGGGGGGAGGGCTGAAGCTTTCTTT; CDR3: CSASSGGRAEAFF
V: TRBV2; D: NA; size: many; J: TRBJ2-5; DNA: TGTGCCAGCAACTTCGGGGGAGGGGGGAAGGAGACCCAGTACTTC; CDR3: CASNFGGGGKETQYF
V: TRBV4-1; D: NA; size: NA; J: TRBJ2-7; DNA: TGCGCCAGCAGCCAAAACACGGACCGGGGCTACGAGCAGTACTTC; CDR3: CASSQNTDRGYEQYF
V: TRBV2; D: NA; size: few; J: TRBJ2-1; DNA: TGTGCCACCACCCCAGCCAGGATACAGGACAATGAGCAGTTCTTC; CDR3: CATTPARIQDNEQFF
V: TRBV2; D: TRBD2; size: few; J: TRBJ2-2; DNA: TGTGCCAGCTCTGGCGGGAGAGGCACCGGGGAGCTGTTTTTT; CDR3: CASSGGRGTGELFF
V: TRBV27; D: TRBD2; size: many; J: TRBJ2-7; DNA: TGTGCCAGCAGTTTATCTTTGGGGAGCGGGAGATCCTACGAGCAGTACTTC; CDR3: CASSLSLGSGRSYEQYF
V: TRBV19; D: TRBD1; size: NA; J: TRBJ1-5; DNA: TGTGCCAGTACCGCCGCGACAGGGGGAAGTCAGCCCCAGCATTTT; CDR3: CASTAATGGSQPQHF
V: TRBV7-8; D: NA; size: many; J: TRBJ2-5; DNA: TGTGCCAGCAGCTTAGCGTTAGGCTCCATACAAGAGACCCAGTACTTC; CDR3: CASSLALGSIQETQYF
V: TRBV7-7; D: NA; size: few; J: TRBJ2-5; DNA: TGTGCTAGCAGCTTTGGGAACCAAGAGACCCAGTACTTC; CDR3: CASSFGNQETQYF
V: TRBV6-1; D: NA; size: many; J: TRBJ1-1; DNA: TGTGCCAGCAGTGAGGTGTCAGGGGATAACACTGAAGCTTTCTTT; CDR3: CASSEVSGDNTEAFF
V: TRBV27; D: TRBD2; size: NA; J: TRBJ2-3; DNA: TGTGCCAGCACCAGGACTAGCGGCACAGATACGCAGTATTTT; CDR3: CASTRTSGTDTQYF
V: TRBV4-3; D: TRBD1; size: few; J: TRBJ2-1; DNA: TGCGCCAGCAGCCGGGCGACAGGGGATCCCTACAATGAGCAGTTCTTC; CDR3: CASSRATGDPYNEQFF
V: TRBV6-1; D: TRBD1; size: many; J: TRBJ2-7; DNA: TGTGCCAGCAGTAAGGGACAGGAGGGCGAGCAGTACTTC; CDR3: CASSKGQEGEQYF
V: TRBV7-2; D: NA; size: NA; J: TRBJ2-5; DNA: TGTGCCAGCAGCGCATATGTTGGGCTAGCCCAGGAGACCCAGTACTTC; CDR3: CASSAYVGLAQETQYF
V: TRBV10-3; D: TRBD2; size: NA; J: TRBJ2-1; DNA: TGTGCCAGTCGGACTAGCGAAGAAAATGAGCAGTTCTTC; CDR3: CASRTSEENEQFF
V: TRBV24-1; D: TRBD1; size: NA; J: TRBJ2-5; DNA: TGTGCCACCAGTGGTTCGACAGGGGGTCGGGAGACCCAGTACTTC; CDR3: CATSGSTGGRETQYF
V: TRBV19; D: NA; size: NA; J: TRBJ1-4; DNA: TGTGCCAGTAAGGGTTCCGTGGAAAAACTGTTTTTT; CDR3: CASKGSVEKLFF
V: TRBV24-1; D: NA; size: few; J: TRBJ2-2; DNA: TGTGCCACCAGTCCAACCCCCCCCCCGTTTGGGGAGCTGTTTTTT; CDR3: CATSPTPPPFGELFF
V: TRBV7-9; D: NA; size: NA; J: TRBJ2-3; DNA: TGTGCCAGCAGCTTAAGGCAGGGGATTACGGGAGATACGCAGTATTTT; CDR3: CASSLRQGITGDTQYF
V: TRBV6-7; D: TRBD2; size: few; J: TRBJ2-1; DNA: TGTGCCAGCAGTTACTCTCCCAGCGGGAGCTCCTACAATGAGCAGTTCTTC; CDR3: CASSYSPSGSSYNEQFF
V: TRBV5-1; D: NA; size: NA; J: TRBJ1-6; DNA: TGCGCCAGCGGCGAAACGGACCGGGACAAGGGGGCCCTCCACTTT; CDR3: CASGETDRDKGALHF
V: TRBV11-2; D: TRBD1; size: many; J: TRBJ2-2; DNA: TGTGCCAGCAGCCGCTACAGGGGGAGGACCGGGGAGCTGTTTTTT; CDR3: CASSRYRGRTGELFF